This T cell receptor (beta chain) originates from a study of control samples from healthy donors and cancer patients. TCRdb's table, derived via immunoSEQ multiplex PCR, lists solely in-frame clones and lacks some. The table records 95,000 to 150,000 clones, roughly 92% of them present only once. In its sample, this clone was seen once. V lost 7 bases and J lost 3; bases outside the gene matches: 11. Per germline, CDR1 SQVTM and CDR2 ANQGSEA. This CDR3 has 14 amino acids. This chain connects TRBV29-1 to TRBJ2-7; 8 bases line up with TRBD2. The origin of this receptor is a woman aged 18 to 35 in good health. What was sequenced was blood. CDR3 nucleotide sequence: TGCAGCGGGAGATATAAGCGGGAGTACTACGAGCAGTACTTC. Translating gives CSGRYKREYYEQYF.